Listed below are T cell receptor beta chains from one sample, sequenced in a study of memory CD4+ T cells and cytomegalovirus serostatus. Method: immunoSEQ multiplex PCR; TCRdb's copy keeps in-frame clones and lacks some. Among 40,000 to 50,000 clones listed, about 70% were seen once. The sequenced sample consisted of memory CD4+ T cells from blood. The receptors stem from an adult in good health and CMV-seropositive. Each CDR3 is given with its conserved first and last residue. A D gene is named only where the DNA matches it firmly. The listing skips clone size in some rows; elsewhere it reads once, few, many or a size class.

V gene	D gene	J gene	clone size	CDR3 DNA	CDR3 protein
TRBV15	TRBD1	TRBJ1-4	.	TGTGCCACCCACAGGGGGGGGTCTGATGAAAAACTGTTTTTT	CATHRGGSDEKLFF
TRBV18	TRBD1	TRBJ1-6	once	TGTGCCAGCTCACTATCGACAGGGCAGGATAATTCACCCCTCCACTTT	CASSLSTGQDNSPLHF
TRBV15	.	TRBJ1-3	.	TGTGCCACCAAGGTCGACATCTCTGGAAACACCATATATTTT	CATKVDISGNTIYF
TRBV19	.	TRBJ1-4	.	TGTGCCAGTAGCCAGGAGCGCCTCTCTAATGAAAAACTGTTTTTT	CASSQERLSNEKLFF
TRBV11-2	TRBD1	TRBJ1-1	.	TGTGCCAGCAGCCCGGACAGGGTGAACACTGAAGCTTTCTTT	CASSPDRVNTEAFF
TRBV9	.	TRBJ2-1	.	TGTGCCAGCAGCGTAGAGAACAGCCTGGGGAACAATGAGCAGTTCTTC	CASSVENSLGNNEQFF
TRBV11-2	TRBD1	TRBJ2-1	.	TGTGCCAGCAGCCTATCGGGACAGAATTACAATGAGCAGTTCTTC	CASSLSGQNYNEQFF
TRBV9	.	TRBJ1-1	.	TGTGCCAGCAGCCCGGACAGTTGGTCTGAAGCTTTCTTT	CASSPDSWSEAFF
TRBV19	.	TRBJ1-2	once	TGTGCCAGTAGTTTACGGCCCCCGGGCAGCTATGGCTACACCTTC	CASSLRPPGSYGYTF
TRBV5-1	.	TRBJ1-2	.	TGCGCCAGCAGTTCCGACAGGTTCTATGGCTACACCTTC	CASSSDRFYGYTF
TRBV7-2	.	TRBJ1-6	.	TGTGCCAGCAGCTTAGTGAAGGATTCACCCCTCCACTTT	CASSLVKDSPLHF
TRBV27	.	TRBJ2-7	once	TGTGCCGTAGCACTAATTCTTTCCTACGAGCAGTACTTC	CAVALILSYEQYF
TRBV6-6	.	TRBJ2-4	.	TGTGCCAGCTCCCGGACCTCTGAGGCCAAAAACATTCAGTACTTC	CASSRTSEAKNIQYF
TRBV5-5	TRBD1	TRBJ1-2	.	TGTGCCAGCAGCCTCCAGACAGGGGAATTCTCCGGCTACACCTTC	CASSLQTGEFSGYTF
TRBV10-2	.	TRBJ2-2	.	TGCGCCAGCAGTGAACTCTTGACAGATACTTTCACCGGGGAGCTGTTTTTT	CASSELLTDTFTGELFF
TRBV13	TRBD1	TRBJ2-7	.	TGTGCCAGCAGCTTAGGCATGAGGACAGGGCTTGGGCACTACGAGCAGTACTTC	CASSLGMRTGLGHYEQYF
TRBV11-2	TRBD2	TRBJ2-1	.	TGTGCCAGCAGCCAAGGGACTAGCCCATTGAATGAGCAGTTCTTC	CASSQGTSPLNEQFF
TRBV6-6	.	TRBJ2-1	once	TGTGCCAGCAGCCGAGCCTATTCGTACAATGAGCAGTTCTTC	CASSRAYSYNEQFF
TRBV2	.	TRBJ1-2	few	TGTGCCAGCAGGGCTCTTGACGAACTCGGCTATGGCTACACCTTC	CASRALDELGYGYTF
TRBV15	.	TRBJ1-1	.	TGTGCCACCAGCAGATCCCTTAGGGGTGGGACTGAAGCTTTCTTT	CATSRSLRGGTEAFF
TRBV5-1	.	TRBJ2-5	once	TGCGCCAGCCACGCCGGGGGCCGCCAAGAGACCCAGTACTTC	CASHAGGRQETQYF
TRBV7-2	.	TRBJ1-4	few	TGTGCCAGCAGCCCGGGCGCAACTAATGAAAAACTGTTTTTT	CASSPGATNEKLFF
TRBV6-5	TRBD2	TRBJ2-7	once	TGTGCCAGCAGTTACTCGAACCTCCCGGGGGGGTACGAGCAGTACTTC	CASSYSNLPGGYEQYF
TRBV18	.	TRBJ2-5	few	TGTGCCAGCTCACCACAGTACCAAGAGACCCAGTACTTC	CASSPQYQETQYF
TRBV6-5	TRBD1	TRBJ2-7	.	TGTGCCAGCAGTTACTCTGCCGGGACAGATGCCTACGAGCAGTACTTC	CASSYSAGTDAYEQYF
TRBV28	.	TRBJ2-7	.	TGTGCCAGCGCCCCCCAGGGACCCTCCTACGAGCAGTACTTC	CASAPQGPSYEQYF
TRBV5-1	TRBD1	TRBJ1-5	.	TGCGCCAGCAGCCCGGGACAGGGGGCGAGGCAGCCCCAGCATTTT	CASSPGQGARQPQHF
TRBV7-2	.	TRBJ1-3	.	TGTGCCAGCAGCTTAGCCCCAACAGGGTCGGGAAACACCATATATTTT	CASSLAPTGSGNTIYF
TRBV15	.	TRBJ2-1	.	TGTGCCACCAGCCCCCGACTCCAGACCAATGAGCAGTTCTTC	CATSPRLQTNEQFF
TRBV5-1	.	TRBJ2-5	.	TGCGCCAGCAGCCAGGACGGACAAGAGACCCAGTACTTC	CASSQDGQETQYF
TRBV11-3	TRBD1	TRBJ2-7	.	TGTGCCAGCAGCCCGGGGACAGGGCCCTCCTACGAGCAGTACTTC	CASSPGTGPSYEQYF
TRBV7-9	.	TRBJ1-2	.	TGTGCCAGCAGCTCGGACCCCTATGGCTACACCTTC	CASSSDPYGYTF
TRBV11-2	TRBD1	TRBJ1-5	few	TGTGCCAGCAGCGAGGACAGGGATCAGCCCCAGCATTTT	CASSEDRDQPQHF
TRBV6-4	.	TRBJ2-1	.	TGTGCCAGCAGTGTTGACCCAGAAAACAATGAGCAGTTCTTC	CASSVDPENNEQFF
TRBV13	TRBD2	TRBJ2-2	.	TGTGCCAGCAGCCCGCAAAGAAGCGGGGAGAACACCGGGGAGCTGTTTTTT	CASSPQRSGENTGELFF
TRBV12-2	.	TRBJ1-5	once	TGTGCAAGTCGACATCAGGGGAATCAGCCCCAGCATTTT	CASRHQGNQPQHF
TRBV7-9	.	TRBJ1-2	.	TGTGCCAGCAGCTTAAATCTCCGAGGTGGCTACACCTTC	CASSLNLRGGYTF
TRBV7-9	.	TRBJ2-7	.	TGTGCCAGCAGCACCGCGGGGGCCAACGAGCAGTACTTC	CASSTAGANEQYF
TRBV19	.	TRBJ1-1	.	TGTGCCAGTAGTCTTATCCGTGACACTGAAGCTTTCTTT	CASSLIRDTEAFF
TRBV5-1	.	TRBJ1-4	.	TGCGCCAGCAGCCTTACAGGACTTAGCGAAAAACTGTTTTTT	CASSLTGLSEKLFF
TRBV2	.	TRBJ1-2	few	TGTGCCAGCAGTCTCTCGTCGAACTATGGCTACACCTTC	CASSLSSNYGYTF
TRBV7-2	.	TRBJ1-2	.	TGTGCCAGCAGCTTAGATTACGGGGGCTATGGCTACACCTTC	CASSLDYGGYGYTF
TRBV2	.	TRBJ1-2	.	TGTGCCAGCAGCCTACAGGGAAATAATGGCTACACCTTC	CASSLQGNNGYTF
TRBV18	.	TRBJ2-1	few	TGTGCCAGCTCACCCACTTTGAGGCAGGAAGCTAAAGTAAATGAGCAGTTCTTC	CASSPTLRQEAKVNEQFF
TRBV10-3	.	TRBJ1-4	.	TGTGCCATCAGTGAGCCGACAGGTGAGGGCGGAAAACTGTTTTTT	CAISEPTGEGGKLFF
TRBV14	TRBD2	TRBJ2-5	.	TGTGCCAGCAGCCAAGTTTCTAGCGGGAGGGAGACCCAGTACTTC	CASSQVSSGRETQYF
TRBV7-9	.	TRBJ2-2	.	TGTGCCAGCAGCTTAGGGACTGCCAACACCGGGGAGCTGTTTTTT	CASSLGTANTGELFF
TRBV4-3	.	TRBJ1-2	.	TGCGCCAGCAGCCAAGCCCCTTTCCGAGGCCCTGGGGGCTACACCTTC	CASSQAPFRGPGGYTF
TRBV9	TRBD1	TRBJ1-4	.	TGTGCCAGCAGCGTAGGCACAGGGGGCCGAGAACTGTTTTTT	CASSVGTGGRELFF
TRBV18	.	TRBJ1-4	.	TGTGCCAGCTCATCATCAGCAGCCGCAACTAATGAAAAACTGTTTTTT	CASSSSAAATNEKLFF
TRBV29-1	.	TRBJ1-4	.	TGCAGCGCCACTAGGACAGAGGGTGAAAAACTGTTTTTT	CSATRTEGEKLFF
TRBV7-3	TRBD1	TRBJ2-1	once	TGTGCCAGCAGCTTAAAGACAGGGGGCAATGAGCAGTTCTTC	CASSLKTGGNEQFF
TRBV7-8	TRBD1	TRBJ2-2	medium-sized	TGTGCCAGCAGCCCCCGGGACAGGGGCACTACCGGGGAGCTGTTTTTT	CASSPRDRGTTGELFF